The rows below give T cell receptor beta chains drawn from one sample of a study of T-cell reconstitution after alpha-beta-depleted transplantation in children. Via MiXCR, TCRdb re-called the PCR reads, giving one row per CDR3 protein. The table records some 830,000 distinct CDR3 sequences, less than 20% of them present only once. The specimen comprised PBMCs, mostly from graft donor cells, sampled 360 days after TCRalphabeta/CD19-depleted stem cell transplant. The receptors were sampled from a male patient aged 10-17 years who had a stem cell transplant for acute lymphoblastic leukemia, so the T cells may come from the graft donor. The CDR3 runs from the conserved cysteine through the conserved F or W. D genes are given only for firm matches. Expanded clones are given a class, and other clones once, few, many or no size at all.

cdr3_aa,cdr3_nt,j_call,clone_size,d_call,v_call
CASSLEGPEIYGYTF,TGCGCCAGCAGCTTGGAGGGGCCGGAGATCTATGGCTACACCTTC,TRBJ1-2,few,.,TRBV5-1
CASSGLAGAPGGELFF,TGCGCCAGCAGTGGACTAGCGGGAGCTCCCGGCGGGGAGCTGTTTTTT,TRBJ2-2,.,TRBD2,TRBV10-1
CASRLLQGESYEQYF,TGCGCCAGCAGACTCCTGCAGGGGGAGTCCTACGAGCAGTACTTC,TRBJ2-7,many,TRBD1,TRBV4-1
CASSGSGRGSYNEQFF,TGTGCCAGCAGCGGTAGCGGGAGGGGCTCCTACAATGAGCAGTTCTTC,TRBJ2-1,few,TRBD2,TRBV7-9
CASSFVTGGDEQYF,TGTGCCAGCAGCTTCGTGACAGGGGGCGACGAGCAGTACTTC,TRBJ2-7,.,TRBD1,TRBV11-2
CASSRTTGAAYLQETQYF,TGTGCCAGCTCACGTACCACGGGGGCAGCTTACCTCCAAGAGACCCAGTACTTC,TRBJ2-5,few,.,TRBV18
CATTVSGEETQYF,TGTGCCACCACCGTCTCAGGAGAAGAGACCCAGTACTTC,TRBJ2-5,.,.,TRBV12-3/TRBV12-4
CASSGGRDTAETQYF,TGTGCCAGCAGCGGCGGACGGGACACTGCCGAGACCCAGTACTTC,TRBJ2-5,few,.,TRBV7-9
CASSLMASGRDEQFF,TGTGCCAGCAGTTTGATGGCTAGCGGGAGGGATGAGCAGTTCTTC,TRBJ2-1,many,TRBD2,TRBV28
CSVKGTSFNEQFF,TGCAGCGTGAAGGGGACTAGCTTCAATGAGCAGTTCTTC,TRBJ2-1,many,TRBD2,TRBV29-1
CASSMGGTVQNSPLHF,TGCGCCAGCAGCATGGGAGGGACAGTACAGAATTCACCCCTCCACTTT,TRBJ1-6,.,TRBD1,TRBV5-1
CATQPNTEAFF,TGTGCCACCCAACCGAACACTGAAGCTTTCTTT,TRBJ1-1,few,.,TRBV12-3/TRBV12-4
CSAPAGSTDTQYF,TGCAGTGCCCCAGCGGGGTCCACAGATACGCAGTATTTT,TRBJ2-3,few,TRBD2,TRBV20-1
CASTLWGGGTEAFF,TGTGCCAGCACCCTATGGGGCGGAGGCACTGAAGCTTTCTTT,TRBJ1-1,.,.,TRBV12-3/TRBV12-4
CASTMGLAGSLHEQYF,TGTGCCAGCACCATGGGACTAGCGGGATCCCTGCACGAGCAGTACTTC,TRBJ2-7,few,TRBD2,TRBV12-3/TRBV12-4
CASSYQGPYNEQFF,TGTGCCAGCAGTTATCAAGGGCCATACAATGAGCAGTTCTTC,TRBJ2-1,.,.,TRBV6-5
CASSSYPRAFSGDTQYF,TGCGCCAGCAGCTCTTACCCGAGGGCCTTTTCCGGAGATACGCAGTATTTT,TRBJ2-3,few,.,TRBV5-1
CASSAQPLGPLGDTDTQYF,TGTGCCAGCAGCGCGCAGCCGCTGGGACCCCTAGGGGACACAGATACGCAGTATTTT,TRBJ2-3,few,.,TRBV7-8
CAPRPSRSNQPQHF,TGTGCCCCCCGACCGTCCCGTAGCAATCAGCCCCAGCATTTT,TRBJ1-5,few,.,TRBV15
CASKRGRLPLDSYEQYF,TGCGCCAGCAAAAGGGGGAGACTGCCCTTAGACTCCTACGAGCAGTACTTC,TRBJ2-7,.,.,TRBV5-1
CATSRGGTGGNEQFF,TGTGCCACCAGCAGGGGGGGGACCGGCGGCAATGAGCAGTTCTTC,TRBJ2-1,few,TRBD2,TRBV15
CASSESPGNEKLFF,TGTGCCAGCAGTGAAAGTCCGGGGAATGAAAAACTGTTTTTT,TRBJ1-4,.,.,TRBV2